The 18 T cell receptor beta chains listed next were all sequenced from one sample in a study of cytomegalovirus exposure and HLA in healthy donors. Primers for the PCR totalled 60 Vbeta and 13 Jbeta. TCRdb's table, derived via immunoSEQ multiplex PCR, lists solely in-frame clones and lacks some. The sample consists of approximately 87,000 clones, roughly 81% of them appearing once. The sequencing input was PBMCs. These receptors originate from a woman aged 18 to 35 in good health and CMV-seropositive.

This chain joins TRBV11-2 and TRBJ1-2, with 7 bases matching TRBD1. This CDR3 has 16 residues. The V gene end was trimmed by 4 bases and the J gene end by 3 bases; junction bases not matched to a gene: 11. In germline, CDR1 is SGHAT, CDR2 FQNNGV. For the CDR3, the DNA is TGTGCCAGCAGCTCAGGGGGAATTACTTCCTACTATGGCTACACCTTC. Protein product: CASSSGGITSYYGYTF.

This clone has only a few counts. DNA of the CDR3: TGTGCCAGCAGCTCCGGGGGTATTAGCACAGATACGCAGTATTTT. Its protein is CASSSGGISTDTQYF. The J gene is TRBJ2-3, the V gene TRBV7-9, with D possibly TRBD2 on 6 matching bases. The CDR3 extends over 15 amino acids. The V end lost 4 bases, the J end lost 0 bases, and 11 bases lay between the germline ends. Germline V gene lookup returns CDR1 SEHNR and CDR2 FQNEAQ (reference sequence).

This chain connects TRBV15 to TRBJ2-6; perhaps TRBD1 as D (5 bases). V was clipped by 0 bases and J by 2 bases, with 5 bases between them. The germline V gene encodes CDR1 LNHNV and CDR2 YYDKDF (reference sequence). This CDR3 is built from 15 residues. The CDR3 DNA reads as TGTGCCACCAGCAGAGACAGGGCTGGGGCCAACGTCCTGACTTTC. Translation gives CATSRDRAGANVLTF.

The V call is TRBV6-1, the J call TRBJ1-1; a weak D match, TRBD1 (6 bases). Germline V gene sequence: CDR1 MNHNS, CDR2 SASEGT. This CDR3 region has 17 residues. Trimming stripped 1 base from V and 0 bases from J, with 15 bases between. CDR3 DNA sequence: TGTGCCAGCAGTGAAGAGGTAGGGGGGGCGCTGAACACTGAAGCTTTCTTT. Its translation: CASSEEVGGALNTEAFF.

The gene calls are TRBV14 and TRBJ2-7; 8 nucleotides line up with TRBD2. CDR1 is SGHDN and CDR2 is FVKESK in the germline V gene. The trim removed 1 base at V and 6 bases at J, leaving 11 bases unmatched. The CDR3 consists of 16 residues. CDR3 nucleotides: TGTGCCAGCAGCCAAGCCTTTCGGGAGGGCGTCTTCGAGCAGTACTTC. This gives the protein CASSQAFREGVFEQYF.

V is TRBV6-4 and J is TRBJ1-2; no reliable D call. V lost 0 bases, J lost 8 bases, and 10 bases lay in between. CDR3 length: 13 amino acids. The V gene's germline CDR1 is MRHNA and CDR2 SNTAGT. CDR3 region: CASSDSDAGGYTF. For the CDR3, the DNA is TGTGCCAGCAGTGACTCGGACGCGGGGGGCTACACCTTC.

This chain links TRBV7-8 with TRBJ1-1, with D maybe TRBD1 (6 bases). Trimming took 6 bases from V and 1 from J, leaving 12 bases between them. Germline V CDR1 and CDR2: SGHVS, FQNEAQ. The CDR3 has 14 amino acids. CDR3 loop: CASRVGHTNTEAFF. CDR3 bases: TGTGCCAGCAGGGTGGGACACACGAACACTGAAGCTTTCTTT. Based on the CDR3 plus reference TRBV7-8 and TRBJ1-1, the full variable domain is GAGVSQSPRYKVAKRGQDVALRCDPISGHVSLFWYQQALGQGPEFLTYFQNEAQLDKSGLPSDRFFAERPEGSVSTLKIQRTQQEDSAVYLCASRVGHTNTEAFFGQGTRLTVV.

V and J are TRBV30 and TRBJ2-2; 10 positions agree with TRBD2. With V trimmed by 5 bases and J by 2 bases, 2 bases remained unmatched. CDR1 is GTSNPN, CDR2 SVGIG, per germline (reference sequence). The CDR3 covers 14 residues. The DNA for the CDR3 is TGTGCCTGGTTAGCGGGAGGCAACACCGGGGAGCTGTTTTTT. Translating it yields CAWLAGGNTGELFF.

The CDR3 DNA reads TGTGCCAGCTTGATCGGGGGACGAGAGACCCAGTACTTC. Protein product: CASLIGGRETQYF. This chain connects TRBV2 to TRBJ2-5; weak D call: TRBD2 (6 bases). This CDR3 is built from 13 residues. Trimming left V 8 bases short and J 4 bases short, with 14 bases between. Germline loops: CDR1 SNHLY, CDR2 FYNNEI.

In DNA, the CDR3 is TGTGCCAGCAGTTACTCCGGGGGGGGAGACAACTACGAGCAGTACTTC. Translating gives CASSYSGGGDNYEQYF. This chain connects TRBV6-5 to TRBJ2-7; 8 positions match TRBD2. V gave up 0 bases and J gave up 3 bases; unmatched junction bases: 7. The CDR3 runs to 16 residues. Germline V gene sequence: CDR1 MNHEY, CDR2 SVGAGI.

A remark on this clone: The identical CDR3 is also encoded by other nucleotide sequences in the sample. J is TRBJ1-2 and V is TRBV6-5; D possibly corresponds to TRBD1 (5 bases). The CDR3 extends over 13 amino acids. V lost 5 bases and J 6 bases, leaving 13 bases between the germline ends. Per germline, CDR1 MNHEY and CDR2 SVGAGI. The CDR3 spells CASSLTGPHGYTF. The CDR3 nucleotides are TGTGCCAGCAGTCTCACAGGACCCCATGGCTACACCTTC.

The V call is TRBV6-6, the J call TRBJ2-1, with TRBD2 as a possible D gene (6 bases). CDR1 is MNHNY and CDR2 is SVGAGI in the germline V gene (reference sequence). The CDR3 has 15 amino acids. With 2 bases removed from V and 10 bases from J, the gap between germline ends came to 18 bases. The CDR3 spells CASSYDIASVQEQFF. In nucleotides, the CDR3 is TGTGCCAGCAGTTACGATATTGCTAGCGTACAGGAGCAGTTCTTC.

This clone was seen a handful of times. V gene TRBV11-2 combines with J gene TRBJ2-1, with TRBD2 matching 9 bases. J gave up 4 bases and V 5 bases, and 3 bases lay outside the gene matches. The CDR3 loop spans 14 amino acids. The germline V gene has CDR1 SGHAT and CDR2 FQNNGV. DNA of the CDR3: TGTGCCAGCAGCCGGACTAGCGAGTACAATGAGCAGTTCTTC. It specifies CASSRTSEYNEQFF.

The chain uses TRBV10-3 and TRBJ2-1; 9 bases match TRBD2. CDR1 is ENHRY, CDR2 SYGVKD, per germline. Trimming cost V 0 bases and J 7 bases; bases outside gene matches: 13. The CDR3 runs 18 residues. The CDR3 loop is CAISESSGSKFTRNEQFF. CDR3 DNA: TGTGCCATCAGTGAGTCTAGCGGGAGTAAGTTTACGAGGAATGAGCAGTTCTTC.

The rearrangement uses TRBV18 and TRBJ1-2, with 9 bases aligning to TRBD1. Per germline, CDR1 KGHSH and CDR2 LQKENI. Unmatched junction bases numbered 7, after V lost 2 bases and J lost 3 bases. The length of the CDR3 is 16 residues. The DNA of the CDR3 is TGTGCCAGCTCACCAAGACAGGGGGAGGTCGACTATGGCTACACCTTC. Its translation is CASSPRQGEVDYGYTF.

The chain employs TRBV7-2 and TRBJ2-1; 11 nucleotides line up with TRBD2. Germline V gene sequence: CDR1 SGHTA, CDR2 FQGNSA. This CDR3 spans 16 amino acids. V trimming: 6 bases; J trimming: 0 bases; junction bases outside the gene matches: 4. CDR3: CASRTSGTDSYNEQFF. The DNA for the CDR3 is TGTGCCAGCAGGACTAGCGGGACAGACTCCTACAATGAGCAGTTCTTC. The variable domain in full, completed from reference TRBV7-2 and TRBJ2-1, reads GAGVSQSPSNKVTEKGKDVELRCDPISGHTALYWYRQSLGQGLEFLIYFQGNSAPDKSGLPSDRFSAERTGGSVSTLTIQRTQQEDSAVYLCASRTSGTDSYNEQFFGPGTRLTVL.

The chain joins TRBV14 to TRBJ2-7, with D hard to call. V lost 4 bases and J lost 3, with 13 bases in between. This CDR3 comprises 14 residues. Germline V lookup: CDR1 SGHDN, CDR2 FVKESK. CDR3 sequence reads: CASSPLMVGYEQYF. CDR3 in DNA: TGTGCCAGCAGCCCACTAATGGTTGGCTACGAGCAGTACTTC.

This rearrangement joins TRBV21-1 to TRBJ2-7; the table assigns TRBD2, which was not confirmed against the DNA. TRBV21-1 is designated a pseudogene. This CDR3 has 10 amino acids. CDR3 DNA sequence: TGTGCCAGTCCGGTTCTCGAGCAGTACTTC. It is translated as CASPVLEQYF.